These T cell receptor beta chains were read from a single sample in a study of STAT3 mutations in large granular lymphocyte leukemia. Measured with immunoSEQ multiplex PCR; TCRdb has only the in-frame clones, and not every one. The sample records roughly 1,700 clones, roughly 60% being singletons. Sequenced input: peripheral blood mononuclear cells. These receptors were collected from a woman in her 70s with T-cell large granular lymphocyte leukemia. Some clones in this sample may be carry-over from other donors' samples. Each CDR3 is given with its conserved first and last residue. A D gene is named only where the DNA matches it firmly. The size of a clone is reported for some rows only, either as once, few or many, or as a class for expanded clones.

TRBJ2-3 few TRBV19 . CASSTFRDPAF TGTGCCAGTAGTACCTTCCGGGACCCCGCTTTT
TRBJ1-1 large TRBV18 . CASSPTGTEAFF TGTGCCAGCTCACCGACGGGCACTGAAGCTTTCTTT
TRBJ1-5 . TRBV18 TRBD1 CASSGQGPDKGPQHF TGTGCCAGCTCAGGACAGGGCCCAGACAAGGGGCCCCAGCATTTT
TRBJ2-1 . TRBV30 . CAWTLYNEQFF TGTGCCTGGACCTTGTACAATGAGCAGTTCTTC
TRBJ2-7 . TRBV10-3 TRBD1 CAINKGQGPYEQYF TGTGCCATCAATAAAGGACAGGGCCCGTACGAGCAGTACTTC
TRBJ2-7 . TRBV7-9 . CASSHASGISYEQYF TGTGCCAGCAGCCATGCCTCAGGAATCTCCTACGAGCAGTACTTC
TRBJ2-2 . TRBV30 TRBD1 CAWSVGQGFGELFF TGTGCCTGGAGTGTGGGACAGGGGTTCGGGGAGCTGTTTTTT
TRBJ1-5 . TRBV29-1 . CSVGGADQPQHF TGCAGCGTTGGAGGGGCAGATCAGCCCCAGCATTTT
TRBJ1-1 few TRBV19 . CASSMGPVTEAFF TGTGCCAGTAGTATGGGTCCAGTCACTGAAGCTTTCTTT
TRBJ2-7 . TRBV30 . CAWSRGFGYEQYF TGTGCCTGGAGTCGGGGTTTCGGATACGAGCAGTACTTC
TRBJ1-1 medium-sized TRBV19 . CASSIEGHGEAFF TGTGCCAGTAGTATAGAGGGCCACGGAGAAGCTTTCTTT
TRBJ2-1 once TRBV4-2 . CASSQPQRTYNEQFF TGTGCCAGCAGCCAACCGCAGCGGACCTACAATGAGCAGTTCTTC
TRBJ2-3 . TRBV7-9 . CASSFPGEGASLRTDTQYF TGTGCCAGCAGCTTCCCCGGGGAGGGGGCTTCCCTACGCACAGATACGCAGTATTTT
TRBJ2-7 few TRBV5-1 . CASSLAEEQYF TGCGCCAGCAGCTTAGCGGAGGAGCAGTACTTC
TRBJ2-7 . TRBV7-9 . CASSRGTGGREQYF TGTGCCAGCAGCCGCGGGACGGGTGGTCGCGAGCAGTACTTC
TRBJ2-7 . TRBV12-5 . CASGLGQGAAEQYF TGTGCTAGTGGTTTGGGGCAGGGAGCTGCCGAGCAGTACTTC
TRBJ2-3 . TRBV30 . CAWGGRSTDTQYF TGTGCCTGGGGAGGACGAAGCACAGATACGCAGTATTTT
TRBJ1-5 . TRBV27 . CASSLGGVSPYQPQHF TGTGCCAGCAGTTTAGGGGGCGTAAGCCCCTATCAGCCCCAGCATTTT
TRBJ1-2 . TRBV30 . CAWRLPGGYTF TGTGCCTGGAGGCTCCCAGGAGGCTACACCTTC
TRBJ1-1 . TRBV18 . CASSPSSGGNTEAFF TGTGCCAGCTCACCAAGTTCTGGAGGGAACACTGAAGCTTTCTTT
TRBJ2-2 . TRBV5-1 TRBD1 CASSLEGGYNTGELFF TGCGCCAGCAGCTTGGAAGGGGGCTATAACACCGGGGAGCTGTTTTTT
TRBJ1-2 . TRBV27 TRBD1 CASSSPTGRHYGYTF TGTGCCAGCAGTTCCCCGACAGGGAGGCACTATGGCTACACCTTC
TRBJ2-5 few TRBV29-1 . CSVPAGPQETQYF TGCAGCGTTCCTGCGGGACCCCAAGAGACCCAGTACTTC
TRBJ2-3 . TRBV10-3 . CAALAGDSTDTQYF TGTGCCGCCCTGGCAGGGGACAGCACAGATACGCAGTATTTT
TRBJ1-5 . TRBV5-6 . CASSSGGTGPQHF TGTGCCAGCAGCTCGGGCGGGACGGGGCCCCAGCATTTT
TRBJ2-1 . TRBV5-1 TRBD2 CASSSGLAANNEQFF TGCGCCAGCAGCTCCGGACTAGCGGCTAACAATGAGCAGTTCTTC